Shown below are 9 T cell receptor beta chains from a single sample sequenced in a study of blood T cells in healthy people across ages (dated by TCRdb to 2015 to 2017). The library was produced with 5' RACE. The run used an Illumina HiSeq 2500. A second roughly 7 to 11 cycle PCR used a sample-barcoded 5' primer and a J-beta primer mix. TCRdb passed the public sequencing reads through fastp at Q25 and MiXCR, retaining productive beta sequences. Merged by CDR3 protein, the rows form single entries marked with the most common genes and DNA. This sample comprises about 1.4 million distinct CDR3 sequences, around 59% of them detected only once. Clones ranked in the top ten supply roughly 6.3% of the sample. The material sequenced was blood. The source is a man in his late teens or twenties in good health.

The J gene is TRBJ1-2, the V gene TRBV20-1; the D is unclear. Per germline, CDR1 DFQATT and CDR2 SNEGSKA (reference sequence). V lost 0 bases, J lost 3 bases, and 11 bases lay in between. The CDR3 has 14 amino acids. The CDR3 DNA is TGCAGTGCTAGAGATCTTATGGGAGACTATGGCTACACCTTC. It codes for CSARDLMGDYGYTF.

The rearrangement joins TRBV27 to TRBJ2-5; D is uncertain. Germline V gives CDR1 MNHEY, CDR2 SMNVEV (reference sequence). CDR3 length: 15 residues. The germline V and J ends were trimmed by 0 bases and 2 bases, with 10 bases remaining between them. The chain's CDR3 is CASSLSFGTQETQYF. Here the CDR3 DNA reads TGTGCCAGCAGTTTATCGTTCGGTACTCAAGAGACCCAGTACTTC.

The chain links TRBV7-9 to TRBJ1-2, with D perhaps matching TRBD1 (6 bases). Germline CDR1 is SEHNR and CDR2 is FQNEAQ (reference sequence). With 5 bases removed from V and 0 bases from J, the gap between germline ends came to 13 bases. The CDR3 extends over 15 amino acids. CDR3 sequence reads: CASSVPGQTNYGYTF. The CDR3 bases are TGTGCCAGCAGCGTACCCGGACAGACTAACTATGGCTACACCTTC.

V is TRBV3-1 and J is TRBJ1-4; unclear D gene. The germline V gene encodes CDR1 LGHDT and CDR2 YNNKEL (reference sequence). V was pared by 4 bases and J by 4 bases, with 13 bases between. The CDR3 is 15 amino acids. The CDR3 DNA sequence: TGTGCCAGCAGCCTCGCAGTGGGGAATAATGAAAAACTGTTTTTT. Translating gives CASSLAVGNNEKLFF.

The V and J genes are TRBV5-1 and TRBJ1-4; D uncertain. V gave up 5 bases and J gave up 8 bases, with 22 bases separating them. Germline V CDR1 and CDR2: SGHRS, YFSETQ. The length of the CDR3 is 16 residues. The CDR3 region has the DNA TGCGCCAGCAGTCGTAGAGACTCCTCGGCGTTAGAAAAACTGTTTTTT. Protein sequence: CASSRRDSSALEKLFF.

The V gene is TRBV3-1, the J gene TRBJ2-2, with a weak D call TRBD1 (6 bases). The CDR3 covers 16 residues. V was pared by 1 base and J by 4 bases, with 13 bases between. The germline V gene encodes CDR1 LGHDT and CDR2 YNNKEL (reference sequence). CDR3 in DNA: TGTGCCAGCAGCCAAGTTGGACAGACTGCCACCGGGGAGCTGTTTTTT. Residues: CASSQVGQTATGELFF.

The CDR3 DNA reads as TGTGCCAGCAGCCGACAGGGAATATACACTGGGGCCAACGTCCTGACTTTC. Its protein product is CASSRQGIYTGANVLTF. The genes are TRBV6-1 and TRBJ2-6, with 7 nucleotides matching TRBD1. The germline CDR1 and CDR2 sequences are MNHNS and SASEGT. The CDR3 sequence is 17 residues long. The J segment lost 2 bases and the V segment lost 6 bases, leaving 10 bases of the junction unmatched.

This clonotype showed up just a few times. The genes are TRBV6-1 and TRBJ1-2; D is perhaps TRBD1 (5 bases). The germline V gene encodes CDR1 MNHNS and CDR2 SASEGT. Trimming removed 4 bases from V and 8 bases from J, with 20 bases in between. CDR3 length: 15 residues. The CDR3 DNA sequence: TGTGCCAGCAGTGGTAGGGGACGTTACTTGGACGGCTACACCTTC. Its protein product is CASSGRGRYLDGYTF.

The chain recombines TRBV28 with TRBJ2-4; no firm D call. Germline V gene lookup returns CDR1 MDHEN and CDR2 SYDVKM. Trimming cost V 3 bases and J 13 bases, with 19 bases left between them. The CDR3 totals 14 residues. The CDR3 sequence: CASSLARTTKEQYF. CDR3 bases: TGTGCCAGCAGTTTGGCCCGTACAACGAAGGAGCAGTACTTC.